This record concerns one T cell receptor beta chain sequence. Treatment denoted: roughly 20 received Ad26.COV2.S at low or high dose, single or two shots; several received placebo; per-sample allocation not given. Vaccine and placebo recipients were sampled on day 63 after the first injection. The sample is drawn from a study of Ad26.COV2.S vaccination and SARS-CoV-2 variants. Produced via immunoSEQ multiplex PCR; TCRdb's table is partial and in-frame only. Counted here are approximately 410,000 clones, about 90% occurring once; the ten biggest clones make up around 1.7%. Germline CDR1 MDHEN, CDR2 SYDVKM. CDR3 length equals 14 residues. Trimming removed 6 bases from V and 2 bases from J; junction bases left unmatched: 5.

The receptor was derived from a person aged 18-65 years who received the Ad26.COV2.S COVID-19 vaccine or a placebo. This rearrangement joins TRBV28 to TRBJ2-7, with 9 bases identical to TRBD2. The sample consisted of peripheral blood, taken in a trial of Ad26.COV2.S vaccine versus placebo. This chain's CDR3 is CASRYSGGPYEQYF. For the CDR3, the DNA is TGTGCCAGCAGATATAGCGGGGGACCCTACGAGCAGTACTTC.